This TCR beta chain was obtained from a study of T cell repertoires in cytomegalovirus infection (dated by TCRdb to between 2018 and 2021). With respect to the entire study: The peptide stimulations were aimed at well-studied HLA-B-restricted epitopes as well as recently identified HLA-C-restricted CMV epitopes, whose presentation resists viral immunomodulation. The HLA type of each donor mattered for the analysis, because public TCR beta signatures pointed to carriage of CMV infection along with the matching HLA type. General study outcomes and caveats: In both this cohort and an independent cohort of several hundred donors, the cumulative frequency of public TCR beta family members distinguished carriers of CMV infection plus the relevant HLA type. The ex vivo response was dominated by HLA-C-restricted CMV-specific TCR beta clonotypes, which also provided the single most frequent clonotype in two of eight donors.

The sequencer listed for this sample is Illumina HiSeq 1500. The raw public data were reprocessed by TCRdb itself: fastp quality trimming at Q25, MiXCR clonotype calling, in-frame beta chains only. A single entry per CDR3 protein holds the most common genes and DNA from its merged rows. The sample data list hundreds of thousands of distinct CDR3 sequences, and 25% to 35% of these were observed just once. Of the sample, 20% is held by the ten largest clones. A note on this clonotype: Its binding antigen is unknown. The record has no base qualities; no much larger clone is one base away.

Read against the paper, the sample's treatment or condition label means: in vitro stimulation with specific CMV peptide epitopes to enrich CMV-specific T cells. CDR1 and CDR2, looked up from the germline V gene, are SGHAT and FQNNGV. A distance of 17 bases separates the germline ends of V and J, which lose 8 bases and 7 bases respectively. The CDR3 runs 14 amino acids, cysteine and phenylalanine included. Of all the DNA, just the CDR3 is kept, 42 bases in frame from base 1. This clonotype originated in a human donor in good health (CMV status not recorded). Some clones in this sample may be carry-over from other donors' samples. The sample was cultured PBMCs, taken from culture after CMV antigen stimulation. Recombination joined TRBV11-2 with TRBJ1-4; no D gene call is confident. The bases are TGTGCCAGCCGACACCCCGGGATTTCTGAAAAACTGTTTTTT. The encoded protein is CASRHPGISEKLFF.